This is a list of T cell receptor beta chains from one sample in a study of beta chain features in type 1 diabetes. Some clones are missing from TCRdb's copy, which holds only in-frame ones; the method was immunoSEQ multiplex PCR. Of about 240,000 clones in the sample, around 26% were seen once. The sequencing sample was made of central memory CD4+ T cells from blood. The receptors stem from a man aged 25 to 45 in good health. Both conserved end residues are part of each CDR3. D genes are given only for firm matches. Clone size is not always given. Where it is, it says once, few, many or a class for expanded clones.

CDR3aa: CASSDRASGGRNTQYF; CDR3nt: TGTGCCAGCAGCGACCGCGCTAGCGGGGGAAGGAATACGCAGTATTTT; abundance: NA; j_gene: TRBJ2-3; d_gene: TRBD2; v_gene: TRBV7-2
CDR3aa: CASSFITSGSYNEQFF; CDR3nt: TGCGCCAGCAGCTTCATAACTAGCGGCTCCTACAATGAGCAGTTCTTC; abundance: once; j_gene: TRBJ2-1; d_gene: TRBD2; v_gene: TRBV4-3
CDR3aa: CASSRTVWGTGELFF; CDR3nt: TGTGCCAGCAGCAGGACAGTTTGGGGCACCGGGGAGCTGTTTTTT; abundance: NA; j_gene: TRBJ2-2; d_gene: NA; v_gene: TRBV5-6
CDR3aa: CASSAQTSGSTDTQYF; CDR3nt: TGTGCCAGCTCAGCCCAGACTAGCGGGAGCACAGATACGCAGTATTTT; abundance: NA; j_gene: TRBJ2-3; d_gene: TRBD2; v_gene: TRBV18
CDR3aa: CASSPRDTDLAKNIQYF; CDR3nt: TGTGCCAGCTCACCACGGGACACGGATCTAGCCAAAAACATTCAGTACTTC; abundance: few; j_gene: TRBJ2-4; d_gene: NA; v_gene: TRBV18
CDR3aa: CASSYSGAGENEQFF; CDR3nt: TGTGCCAGCAGTTACTCAGGGGCGGGAGAAAATGAGCAGTTCTTC; abundance: few; j_gene: TRBJ2-1; d_gene: TRBD2; v_gene: TRBV6-5
CDR3aa: CASSLIPGTNGYNEQFF; CDR3nt: TGTGCCAGCAGCTTGATTCCCGGGACTAACGGCTACAATGAGCAGTTCTTC; abundance: many; j_gene: TRBJ2-1; d_gene: TRBD2; v_gene: TRBV7-2
CDR3aa: CASSFAGEETQYF; CDR3nt: TGCGCCAGCAGCTTTGCAGGGGAAGAGACCCAGTACTTC; abundance: few; j_gene: TRBJ2-5; d_gene: NA; v_gene: TRBV5-1
CDR3aa: CASSVLAGRNTGELFF; CDR3nt: TGTGCCAGCAGCGTACTAGCGGGTCGGAACACCGGGGAGCTGTTTTTT; abundance: NA; j_gene: TRBJ2-2; d_gene: TRBD2; v_gene: TRBV9
CDR3aa: CAWSVQGKYGYTF; CDR3nt: TGTGCCTGGAGTGTGCAGGGGAAGTATGGCTACACCTTC; abundance: NA; j_gene: TRBJ1-2; d_gene: NA; v_gene: TRBV30
CDR3aa: CASSSGTAKETQYF; CDR3nt: TGCGCCAGCAGCTCAGGGACAGCGAAAGAGACCCAGTACTTC; abundance: few; j_gene: TRBJ2-5; d_gene: TRBD1; v_gene: TRBV5-1
CDR3aa: CSAPARYEQYF; CDR3nt: TGCAGTGCTCCGGCTAGATACGAGCAGTACTTC; abundance: NA; j_gene: TRBJ2-7; d_gene: NA; v_gene: TRBV20-1
CDR3aa: CASSDETGVF; CDR3nt: TGTGCCAGCAGTGACGAGACAGGAGTCTTC; abundance: NA; j_gene: TRBJ2-1; d_gene: NA; v_gene: TRBV2
CDR3aa: CASSSEAADPLREQFF; CDR3nt: TGTGCCAGCAGTTCCGAGGCGGCGGATCCCCTCCGGGAGCAGTTCTTC; abundance: many; j_gene: TRBJ2-1; d_gene: NA; v_gene: TRBV28
CDR3aa: CASRRQDNTEAFF; CDR3nt: TGTGCCAGCCGTCGACAGGATAACACTGAAGCTTTCTTT; abundance: NA; j_gene: TRBJ1-1; d_gene: NA; v_gene: TRBV7-2
CDR3aa: CATSRVEGGKRYEQYF; CDR3nt: TGTGCCACCAGCAGAGTTGAGGGTGGGAAACGCTACGAGCAGTACTTC; abundance: NA; j_gene: TRBJ2-7; d_gene: NA; v_gene: TRBV15
CDR3aa: CSFGGGLGDTQYF; CDR3nt: TGCAGCTTTGGGGGCGGTTTGGGAGATACGCAGTATTTT; abundance: NA; j_gene: TRBJ2-3; d_gene: NA; v_gene: TRBV29-1
CDR3aa: CASRHEMYQPQHF; CDR3nt: TGTGCCAGCAGGCATGAGATGTATCAGCCCCAGCATTTT; abundance: NA; j_gene: TRBJ1-5; d_gene: NA; v_gene: TRBV28
CDR3aa: CAWSIDSSGSHNEQFF; CDR3nt: TGTGCCTGGAGTATAGATTCTAGCGGTTCCCACAATGAGCAGTTCTTC; abundance: few; j_gene: TRBJ2-1; d_gene: TRBD2; v_gene: TRBV30
CDR3aa: CASSLGLAGTDTQYF; CDR3nt: TGCGCCAGCAGCTTGGGACTAGCGGGCACAGATACGCAGTATTTT; abundance: NA; j_gene: TRBJ2-3; d_gene: TRBD2; v_gene: TRBV5-1
CDR3aa: CASSLGRGQGTYEQYF; CDR3nt: TGTGCCAGCAGCTTAGGGCGGGGACAGGGAACCTACGAGCAGTACTTC; abundance: NA; j_gene: TRBJ2-7; d_gene: TRBD1; v_gene: TRBV11-2
CDR3aa: CASSPPGGGSYEQYF; CDR3nt: TGTGCCAGCTCGCCGCCCGGCGGGGGCTCCTACGAGCAGTACTTC; abundance: NA; j_gene: TRBJ2-7; d_gene: TRBD2; v_gene: TRBV18
CDR3aa: CAISPRTSGPGGGDTQYF; CDR3nt: TGTGCCATCAGTCCAAGGACTAGCGGCCCCGGGGGTGGAGATACGCAGTATTTT; abundance: NA; j_gene: TRBJ2-3; d_gene: TRBD2; v_gene: TRBV10-3
CDR3aa: CASTTWGTQDSYEQYF; CDR3nt: TGTGCCAGCACCACCTGGGGGACTCAAGATTCCTACGAGCAGTACTTC; abundance: NA; j_gene: TRBJ2-7; d_gene: NA; v_gene: TRBV7-2